This paragraph covers one T cell receptor (beta chain) sequence. Its cognate antigen is unknown. Unstimulated regulatory T cells (CD4+CD25+CD127-), CD4+CD25- non-regulatory cells, CD4 and CD8 cells were FACS-sorted from thawed PBMCs. The data belong to a study of Tregs in tolerant kidney transplant recipients. General study points: Biological reproducibility was not directly addressed in this study. For some patients, primers changed over time, blocking nucleotide-level comparison.

Assay: immunoSEQ multiplex PCR; the TCRdb copy retains only in-frame clones and omits some. Seen here are approximately 75,000 clones, around 93% observed once, and the top ten hold around 0.32%. The germline V gene encodes CDR1 GTSNPN and CDR2 SVGIG (reference sequence). Between the trimmed V and J ends, which lost 1 base and 4 bases, there was a span of 11 bases. CDR3 length: 13 residues. The sample consisted of Tregs from blood, taken before the transplant. The chain has TRBV30 and TRBJ2-7; D call uncertain. The TCR comes from a human donor who received a combined kidney and bone marrow transplant. The CDR3 sequence is CAWSDQDRYEQYF. The CDR3 DNA sequence: TGTGCCTGGAGTGACCAGGATCGGTACGAGCAGTACTTC.